A single sample gave rise to the 10 T cell receptor beta chains below, sequenced in a study of T cells in Graves' hyperthyroidism and ophthalmopathy. Amplified TCR beta CDR3 regions came from RNA transcripts. First-round RT-PCR with HTBI primers amplified the TCR CDR3 region. TCRdb reanalysed the multiplex PCR reads using MiXCR and keeps one entry per CDR3 protein. Here the sample spans hundreds of thousands of distinct CDR3 sequences, about 38% being singletons. The sequenced sample consisted of blood. The receptors here all came from a man aged 18 to 35 with Graves' hyperthyroidism.

This clonotype was seen repeatedly, ten times or more. CDR3 in amino acids: CAAGDRRNTEAFF. CDR3 nucleotide sequence: TGTGCCGCTGGGGACAGAAGGAACACTGAAGCTTTCTTT. The rearrangement uses TRBV19 and TRBJ1-1, with 7 bases that match TRBD1. CDR3 length: 13 amino acids. The germline gives CDR1 LNHDA, CDR2 SQIVND (reference sequence). The V gene end was trimmed by 11 bases and the J gene end by 1 base; junction bases not matched to a gene: 7.

About this clonotype: Its ends do not fully match the called genes, so a read error is possible. V and J are TRBV9 and TRBJ1-1, with 10 nucleotides matching TRBD1. Per the germline V gene, CDR1 is SGDLS and CDR2 is YYNGEE. CDR3 length equals 15 residues. The CDR3 spells CAGSPSGTGDTEASF. CDR3 nucleotide sequence: TGTGCCGGCAGCCCGTCTGGGACAGGGGACACTGAAGCTTCCTTT.

This clonotype was counted at least ten times. This rearrangement joins TRBV13 to TRBJ1-4; 12 nucleotides align to TRBD1. The CDR3 is made up of 14 amino acids. The V segment lost 3 bases and the J segment 8 bases; nucleotides outside the gene matches: 1. Per the germline V gene, CDR1 is PRHDT and CDR2 is FYEKMQ (reference sequence). CDR3 sequence: CASSFGTGGEKLFF. CDR3 in DNA: TGTGCCAGCAGCTTCGGGACAGGGGGCGAAAAACTGTTTTTT.

The V and J genes are TRBV5-1 and TRBJ2-6, with a weak D call TRBD1 (5 bases). Looked up from germline, CDR1 is SGHRS and CDR2 is YFSETQ. The length of the CDR3 is 15 residues. V was shortened by 5 bases and J by 2 bases, with 11 bases between the two germline ends. The CDR3 loop reads CASSEQGTGANVLTF. CDR3 in DNA: TGCGCCAGCAGTGAGCAGGGCACTGGGGCCAACGTCCTGACTTTC.

The chain has TRBV29-1 and TRBJ1-1; 10 nucleotides align to TRBD1. The germline CDR1 and CDR2 sequences are SQVTM and ANQGSEA. CDR3 size: 11 residues. The CDR3 DNA is TGCAGGGTGGACAGGGGGACTGAAGCTTTCTTT. This codes for CRVDRGTEAFF.

This clonotype was observed at least ten times. This sequence joins TRBV19 and TRBJ1-1; no definite D call. Germline CDR1 LNHDA, CDR2 SQIVND (reference sequence). The CDR3 length is 13 residues. Trimming took off 3 bases at V and 0 bases at J, with 5 bases between the two ends. The CDR3 bases are TGTGCCAGTAGTATTAACCTGAACACTGAAGCTTTCTTT. This gives the protein CASSINLNTEAFF.

A few counts support this clonotype. The rearrangement joins TRBV29-1 to TRBJ2-3; D remains ambiguous. Germline CDR1 is SQVTM and CDR2 is ANQGSEA. The germline V and J ends were trimmed by 5 bases and 3 bases, with 18 bases remaining between them. The CDR3 loop spans 15 amino acids. In DNA form, the CDR3 reads TGCAGCGTTACAGAGTCAGGCGGCGAGACAGATACGCAGTATTTT. Its protein is CSVTESGGETDTQYF.

In the case of this clonotype: This may be a read error, as it is one base from a much larger clone. The chain has TRBV9 and TRBJ1-4, with 7 positions matching TRBD1. The CDR3 covers 15 residues. The germline V gene encodes CDR1 SGDLS and CDR2 YYNGEE. The CDR3 DNA reads TGTGCCAGCAGCGTGAAGGACAGGTTGTTTGAAAAACTGCTTTTT. This encodes CASSVKDRLFEKLLF.

The J gene is TRBJ2-5, the V gene TRBV20-1; 9 positions match TRBD2. Looked up from germline, CDR1 is DFQATT and CDR2 is SNEGSKA (reference sequence). The V and J ends lost 3 bases and 1 base, in that order; junction bases with no gene match: 12. This CDR3 spans 17 amino acids. CDR3 protein: CSARNPGSGRSQETQYF. CDR3 coding DNA: TGCAGTGCTAGGAATCCTGGGAGCGGGAGGTCCCAAGAGACCCAGTACTTC.

This clonotype was observed a handful of times. The V and J genes are TRBV20-1 and TRBJ2-7, with D perhaps matching TRBD1 (6 bases). The germline V and J ends were trimmed by 7 bases and 2 bases, with 15 bases remaining between them. CDR1 is DFQATT, CDR2 SNEGSKA, per germline (reference sequence). This CDR3 region has 13 residues. The CDR3 sequence: CSVQGPETYEQYF. The CDR3 DNA sequence: TGCAGTGTCCAGGGGCCGGAGACCTACGAGCAGTACTTC.